This T cell receptor beta chain was retrieved from a study of blood T cells in healthy people across ages. This clonotype was observed a few times. A sample-barcoded 5' primer and a J-beta primer mix were used in a second PCR of roughly 7 to 11 cycles. One entry per CDR3 protein, called by TCRdb with MiXCR from the 5' RACE reads. The sample yields 910,000 or so distinct CDR3 sequences, roughly 51% seen once. The CDR3 totals 14 residues. Germline V CDR1 and CDR2: DFQATT, SNEGSKA (reference sequence). The trim removed 6 bases at V and 5 bases at J, leaving 12 bases unmatched. The chain carries TRBV20-1 and TRBJ1-2, with TRBD1 matching over 7 bases. The origin of this receptor is a woman aged 60-75 years in good health. The sequenced sample consisted of blood. The CDR3 DNA sequence: TGCAGTGCACCAATGACAGGGAGGTTATATGGCTACACCTTC. Translating it yields CSAPMTGRLYGYTF.